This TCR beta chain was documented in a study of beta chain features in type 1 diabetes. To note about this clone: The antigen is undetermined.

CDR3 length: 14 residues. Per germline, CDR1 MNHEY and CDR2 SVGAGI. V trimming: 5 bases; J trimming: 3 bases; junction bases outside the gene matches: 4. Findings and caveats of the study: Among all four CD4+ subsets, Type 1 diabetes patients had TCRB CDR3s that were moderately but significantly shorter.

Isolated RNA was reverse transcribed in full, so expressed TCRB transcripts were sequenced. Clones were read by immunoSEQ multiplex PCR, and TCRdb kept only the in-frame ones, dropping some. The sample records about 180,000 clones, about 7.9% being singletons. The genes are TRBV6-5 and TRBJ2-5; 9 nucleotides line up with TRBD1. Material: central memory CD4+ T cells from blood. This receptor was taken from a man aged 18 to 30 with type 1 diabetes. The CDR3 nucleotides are TGTGCCAGCAGTGGGACAGGGCCCAAAGAGACCCAGTACTTC. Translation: CASSGTGPKETQYF.